The source of this T cell receptor (beta chain) is a study of blood T cell repertoires in COVID-19. In regard to this clone: In the same sample, other DNA sequences code for this CDR3.

Seattle patients were enrolled while actively infected and followed longitudinally. CDR1 is MNHNY and CDR2 is SVGAGI in the germline V gene (reference sequence). V lost 3 bases, J lost 2 bases, and 8 bases lay in between. The CDR3 contains 14 residues. In the authors' methods: Researchers report that nucleated cell counts were estimated from reference gene primer amplification. Repertoires were generated with immunoSEQ multiplex PCR, while TCRdb's copy carries only in-frame clones and drops some. The DNA was the basis for D and trimming; V, J and clone size are from that table. The table lists 150,000 or so clones, 85% to 90% of them singletons.

The rearrangement uses TRBV6-6 and TRBJ1-5; D gene ambiguous. Sequencing was carried out using peripheral blood. The TCR was taken from a man between 18 and 29 years old with COVID-19, enrolled during active disease. Here the CDR3 DNA reads TGTGCCAGCAGTTATCGGGGTGGCAATCAGCCCCAGCATTTT. This codes for CASSYRGGNQPQHF.